These T cell receptor beta chains were read from a single sample in a study of cytomegalovirus exposure and HLA in healthy donors. Clones were read by immunoSEQ multiplex PCR, and TCRdb kept only the in-frame ones, dropping some. Altogether approximately 290,000 clones are present, approximately 80% being singletons, with the ten largest covering about 0.3%. Sequenced material: PBMCs. Receptors were obtained from a girl aged 2-10 years in good health and CMV-seronegative. CDR3s include the opening cysteine and the closing phenylalanine or tryptophan. A D gene is named only where the DNA matches it firmly. The size of a clone is reported for some rows only, either as once, few or many, or as a class for expanded clones.

j_call v_call clone_size d_call cdr3_aa cdr3_nt
TRBJ1-1 TRBV6-1 NA NA CASTQGQPNTEAFF TGTGCCAGCACCCAGGGGCAACCGAACACTGAAGCTTTCTTT
TRBJ2-2 TRBV7-8 NA TRBD2 CASSFLNGREDTGELFF TGTGCCAGCAGCTTTTTAAATGGGAGGGAAGACACCGGGGAGCTGTTTTTT
TRBJ1-2 TRBV28 NA NA CATRRGYYGYTF TGTGCCACCCGAAGGGGGTATTATGGCTACACCTTC
TRBJ2-7 TRBV13 NA NA CASSLVFWERGEQYF TGTGCCAGCAGCTTAGTTTTTTGGGAGCGCGGGGAGCAGTACTTC
TRBJ2-1 TRBV29-1 once NA CSVETLVREQFF TGCAGCGTTGAGACTCTTGTCCGCGAGCAGTTCTTC
TRBJ2-3 TRBV25-1 NA NA CASSTELEVDTQYF TGTGCCAGCAGTACTGAATTGGAGGTAGATACGCAGTATTTT
TRBJ1-5 TRBV9 NA NA CASSVEGYQPQHF TGTGCCAGCAGCGTAGAGGGGTATCAGCCCCAGCATTTT
TRBJ1-2 TRBV5-6 NA TRBD1 CASSQRTGQRNYGYTF TGTGCCAGCAGTCAAAGGACAGGGCAGAGGAACTATGGCTACACCTTC
TRBJ1-5 TRBV19 NA NA CASSLGGSNQPQHF TGTGCCAGTAGTCTGGGGGGGAGCAATCAGCCCCAGCATTTT
TRBJ2-2 TRBV12-5 NA TRBD1 CASGFLTGGPTGELFF TGTGCTAGTGGTTTTCTGACAGGGGGCCCCACCGGGGAGCTGTTTTTT
TRBJ2-7 TRBV7-9 NA TRBD1 CASSLYRSTGKIYEQYF TGTGCCAGCAGCTTATATCGCTCGACAGGGAAAATCTACGAGCAGTACTTC
TRBJ1-4 TRBV27 once NA CASRAGKREKLFF TGTGCCAGCAGGGCAGGAAAGCGGGAAAAACTGTTTTTT
TRBJ1-1 TRBV29-1 NA TRBD1 CSAGQGSPEAFF TGCAGCGCGGGACAGGGGAGTCCTGAAGCTTTCTTT
TRBJ2-1 TRBV2 NA TRBD2 CASLERGESDEQFF TGTGCCAGCTTGGAGCGGGGAGAGTCCGATGAGCAGTTCTTC
TRBJ1-6 TRBV28 NA NA CASSYGSSYNSPLHF TGTGCCAGCAGTTACGGGAGCTCCTATAATTCACCCCTCCACTTT
TRBJ1-1 TRBV28 once NA CASSAPLLNTEAFF TGTGCCAGCAGTGCTCCGCTACTGAACACTGAAGCTTTCTTT
TRBJ2-3 TRBV19 few TRBD1 CASSRTGVASDTQYF TGTGCCAGTAGCAGGACAGGGGTGGCCTCAGATACGCAGTATTTT
TRBJ1-2 TRBV4-1 NA NA CASSPGKGDSRRGYTF TGCGCCAGCAGCCCGGGTAAAGGAGACAGTCGACGCGGCTACACCTTC
TRBJ2-3 TRBV27 NA TRBD1 CASSSGGASTDTQYF TGTGCCAGCAGTTCAGGGGGCGCGAGCACAGATACGCAGTATTTT
TRBJ1-1 TRBV25-1 once TRBD1 CASRARDRDTEAFF TGTGCCAGCAGAGCCCGGGACAGGGACACTGAAGCTTTCTTT
TRBJ1-2 TRBV2 NA TRBD1 CADTNRGRRYGYTF TGTGCCGACACAAACAGGGGGCGAAGGTATGGCTACACCTTC
TRBJ2-7 TRBV5-1 NA TRBD1 CASSTWTGRMGEQYF TGCGCCAGCAGCACGTGGACAGGGCGAATGGGCGAGCAGTACTTC
TRBJ2-7 TRBV2 NA TRBD2 CASSEPPTFLAGDEQYF TGTGCCAGCAGTGAGCCGCCGACTTTCCTAGCGGGAGACGAGCAGTACTTC
TRBJ2-1 TRBV7-9 NA NA CASSKWQVYNEQFF TGTGCCAGCAGCAAGTGGCAGGTATACAATGAGCAGTTCTTC
TRBJ2-7 TRBV30 NA NA CAWSHELRVDYEQYF TGTGCCTGGAGTCATGAACTACGCGTCGACTACGAGCAGTACTTC
TRBJ1-6 TRBV25-1 NA TRBD1 CASSDDRVSYNSPLHF TGTGCCAGCAGTGACGACAGGGTTTCCTATAATTCACCCCTCCACTTT
TRBJ2-7 TRBV5-4 NA TRBD2 CASSLGGGTSGRGGYEQYF TGTGCCAGCAGCTTGGGGGGCGGGACTAGCGGGAGAGGCGGCTACGAGCAGTACTTC
TRBJ1-5 TRBV7-3 NA NA CASSSLGGPQHF TGTGCCAGCAGCTCCCTGGGGGGGCCCCAGCATTTT
TRBJ2-7 TRBV9 once NA CASSSRGDVLEQYF TGTGCCAGCAGCTCCAGGGGAGACGTTCTCGAGCAGTACTTC
TRBJ1-1 TRBV6-6 NA TRBD1 CASNSHLTGGTEAFF TGTGCCAGCAATTCCCACCTCACAGGGGGCACTGAAGCTTTCTTT
TRBJ1-1 TRBV28 NA TRBD1 CASSSPGGAYTEAFF TGTGCCAGCAGTTCCCCAGGGGGCGCGTACACTGAAGCTTTCTTT